These T cell receptor beta chains were read from a single sample in a study of OX40 agonist ivuxolimab in advanced cancers. TCRdb's table, derived via immunoSEQ multiplex PCR, lists solely in-frame clones and lacks some. The sample lists 65,000 to 70,000 clones, roughly 84% occurring once. This material consisted of CD4+ or CD8+ T cells sorted from blood, taken in a trial of the OX40 agonist ivuxolimab. The receptor source for this set is an adult with an advanced solid tumor such as melanoma, head and neck, liver or kidney cancer. Both conserved end residues are part of each CDR3. D genes are given only for firm matches. Size values are once, few and many counts, or a class for expanded clones, and some rows have none.

TRBJ1-5	.	.	TRBV4-3	TGCGCCAGCAGCCCGGACAGAGCTTCGAATCAGCCCCAGCATTTT	CASSPDRASNQPQHF
TRBJ2-1	TRBD1	.	TRBV9	TGTGCCAGCAGCGTCACCCCGGGACAGAGCTCCTACAATGAGCAGTTCTTC	CASSVTPGQSSYNEQFF
TRBJ2-4	TRBD2	few	TRBV5-1	TGCGCCAGCAGCCCCCGGACTAGCGGGGGGGCCCTGGGGCCCATTCAGTACTTC	CASSPRTSGGALGPIQYF
TRBJ1-6	.	.	TRBV5-6	TGTGCCAGCAGCTCCTTCAGGGAGTCCTATAATTCACCCCTCCACTTT	CASSSFRESYNSPLHF
TRBJ2-3	TRBD2	.	TRBV7-6	TGTGCCAGCAGCTTACGGGCTAGCGGGGGGGTCGGCGCTACTCGCACAGATACGCAGTATTTT	CASSLRASGGVGATRTDTQYF
TRBJ1-1	.	.	TRBV5-1	TGCGCCAGCAGCAGCGGCGGCTGGAACACTGAAGCTTTCTTT	CASSSGGWNTEAFF
TRBJ1-3	TRBD1	.	TRBV4-1	TGCGCCAGCAGCCAAGTACAGGGGACTACGAACACCATATATTTT	CASSQVQGTTNTIYF
TRBJ2-3	.	.	TRBV5-8	TGTGCCAGCAGCCCAGAGTCGAGGGGCACAGATACGCAGTATTTT	CASSPESRGTDTQYF
TRBJ1-2	.	.	TRBV25-1	TGTGCCAGCAGTGAACCCAACCGAGGAGGGGCCGTAGGCTACACCTTC	CASSEPNRGGAVGYTF
TRBJ2-7	.	.	TRBV18	TGTGCCAGCTCACCAGAAGAGCGGAGCTCCTACGAGCAGTACTTC	CASSPEERSSYEQYF